The next 13 T cell receptor beta chains were all read from a single sample in a study of cytomegalovirus exposure and HLA in healthy donors. The PCR used 60 Vbeta and 13 Jbeta primers. The method was immunoSEQ multiplex PCR; TCRdb's version includes in-frame clones alone and lacks a portion of them. This repertoire shows around 190,000 clones, 81% found once; its top ten account for around 3.5%. The specimen sequenced was PBMCs. The origin of the receptors is a man in his forties in good health and CMV-seropositive.

The V and J genes are TRBV29-1 and TRBJ1-2; D may be TRBD1 (6 bases). The CDR3 has 13 residues. Germline V gene sequence: CDR1 SQVTM, CDR2 ANQGSEA. V lost 6 bases and J lost 4, with 15 bases in between. CDR3 region: CSVLGGDPYGYTF. The CDR3 DNA follows: TGCAGCGTCCTAGGGGGGGATCCCTATGGCTACACCTTC.

This clone was recorded only once. The CDR3, as DNA: TGTGCCTGGAGTGTATCCGGGACAGGGACGTATGGCTACACCTTC. Its translation: CAWSVSGTGTYGYTF. The gene calls are TRBV30 and TRBJ1-2, with 9 bases that match TRBD1. J gave up 5 bases and V 0 bases, and 7 bases lay outside the gene matches. The CDR3 extends over 15 amino acids. Per germline, CDR1 GTSNPN and CDR2 SVGIG (reference sequence). Using reference TRBV30 and TRBJ1-2 for the parts outside the CDR3, the full variable domain is SQTIHQWPATLVQPVGSPLSLECTVEGTSNPNLYWYRQAAGRGLQLLFYSVGIGQISSEVPQNLSASRPQDRQFILSSKKLLLSDSGFYLCAWSVSGTGTYGYTFGSGTRLTVV.

The gene calls are TRBV5-1 and TRBJ2-5; D remains ambiguous. The CDR3 spans 12 residues. Germline CDR1 reads SGHRS; CDR2 reads YFSETQ. Trimming shortened V by 0 bases and J by 9 bases, and 9 bases separated the two germline ends. Here the CDR3 reads CASSLAETAQYF. The CDR3 nucleotides are TGCGCCAGCAGCTTGGCGGAGACTGCCCAGTACTTC.

The gene calls are TRBV6-5 and TRBJ2-1; 11 positions agree with TRBD2. The CDR3 is 15 residues long. V was clipped by 6 bases and J by 2 bases; unmatched bases: 3. CDR1 is MNHEY and CDR2 is SVGAGI in the germline V gene. Here the CDR3 reads CASSLSGGAYNEQFF. The CDR3 DNA reads TGTGCCAGCAGCCTTAGCGGGGGGGCCTACAATGAGCAGTTCTTC.

This chain links TRBV2 with TRBJ2-1; D is unresolved. The CDR3 runs to 11 residues. With 4 bases removed from V and 13 bases from J, the gap between germline ends came to 11 bases. The germline V gene has CDR1 SNHLY and CDR2 FYNNEI. This CDR3 reads CASSVAWRQFF. DNA for the CDR3: TGTGCCAGCAGTGTCGCCTGGAGACAGTTCTTC.

V and J are TRBV7-9 and TRBJ1-2; D unresolved. The CDR3 has 13 amino acids. The germline CDR1 and CDR2 sequences are SEHNR and FQNEAQ (reference sequence). Trimming stripped 4 bases from V and 7 bases from J, with 13 bases between. CDR3 sequence: CASSSEWGGGYTF. CDR3 nucleotides: TGTGCCAGCAGCTCTGAGTGGGGAGGTGGCTACACCTTC.

V usage is TRBV28 and J usage is TRBJ1-5, with TRBD1 as a possible D gene (6 bases). The V gene lost 8 bases and the J gene lost 3 bases, with 11 bases spanning the gap. Germline V gives CDR1 MDHEN, CDR2 SYDVKM. The CDR3 spans 13 residues. The CDR3 DNA reads as TGTGCCAGCGTTACAGGGAACAATCAGCCCCAGCATTTT. Residues: CASVTGNNQPQHF.

This chain joins TRBV5-1 and TRBJ2-7, with 14 bases lining up with TRBD2. Germline assignment: CDR1 SGHRS and CDR2 YFSETQ. Germline trimming cut 4 bases from V and 11 bases from J; bases unmatched to any gene: 2. The CDR3 has 12 amino acids. The CDR3 DNA is TGCGCCAGCAGCGGGACTAGCGGGAGAAAGTACTTC. This sequence encodes CASSGTSGRKYF.

The V gene is TRBV2, the J gene TRBJ1-1; D perhaps matches TRBD1 (6 bases). The CDR3 totals 14 residues. Trimming shortened V by 8 bases and J by 4 bases, and 17 bases separated the two germline ends. CDR1 is SNHLY, CDR2 FYNNEI, per germline. Here the CDR3 reads CASVGARGTTEAFF. The CDR3 bases are TGTGCCAGCGTGGGGGCGCGGGGGACCACTGAAGCTTTCTTT. The full variable domain, in which reference TRBV2 and TRBJ1-1 provide the parts outside the CDR3, is EPEVTQTPSHQVTQMGQEVILRCVPISNHLYFYWYRQILGQKVEFLVSFYNNEISEKSEIFDDQFSVERPDGSNFTLKIRSTKLEDSAMYFCASVGARGTTEAFFGQGTRLTVV.

Notes on this clone: Other DNA sequences from this sample encode an identical CDR3 as well. The V gene is TRBV15, the J gene TRBJ1-2; weak D call: TRBD1 (5 bases). CDR1 and CDR2 (germline): LNHNV, YYDKDF (reference sequence). V was cut by 0 bases and J by 3 bases, with 8 bases left in between. This CDR3 spans 14 amino acids. The CDR3 spells CATSRDRGDYGYTF. Written as DNA, the CDR3 is TGTGCCACCAGCAGAGATAGGGGTGACTATGGCTACACCTTC.

The CDR3 region has the DNA TGTGCCTGGAGTGCACAGGAGAACACTGAAGCTTTCTTT. It yields the protein CAWSAQENTEAFF. The chain is built from TRBV30 and TRBJ1-1; tentative D call: TRBD1 (5 bases). Germline-derived CDR1 and CDR2 are GTSNPN and SVGIG (reference sequence). The V gene lost 1 base and the J gene lost 1 base, with 7 bases spanning the gap. The CDR3 is 13 amino acids.

The chain uses TRBV10-1 and TRBJ1-2, with 7 bases aligning to TRBD1. The CDR3 is 13 amino acids. V lost 5 bases and J lost 3; bases outside the gene matches: 3. From germline, CDR1 is WNHNN and CDR2 SYGVQD (reference sequence). Here the CDR3 DNA reads TGCGCCAGCAGTAATACAGGGGACTATGGCTACACCTTC. Amino acids: CASSNTGDYGYTF.

The CDR3 loop is CASAGGEEGTQYF. CDR3 sequence (DNA): TGTGCCAGCGCCGGGGGGGAAGAGGGGACCCAGTACTTC. This rearrangement joins TRBV6-1 to TRBJ2-5, with 8 bases matching TRBD2. J gave up 7 bases and V 8 bases, and 9 bases lay outside the gene matches. The CDR3 loop spans 13 amino acids. Germline V lookup: CDR1 MNHNS, CDR2 SASEGT.